One sample yielded the 9 T cell receptor beta chains listed below, sequenced in a study of blood T cell repertoires in COVID-19. Clones were read by immunoSEQ multiplex PCR, and TCRdb kept only the in-frame ones, dropping some. The sample yields roughly 100,000 clones, more than 80% seen once. The sample taken for sequencing was peripheral blood. The source is a woman of 80 years or more with acute or convalescent COVID-19.

The chain joins TRBV5-6 to TRBJ2-4; TRBD1 aligns across 8 bases. Germline CDR1 and CDR2: SGHDT and YYEEEE. V gave up 3 bases and J gave up 0 bases; unmatched junction bases: 5. The CDR3 totals 16 residues. CDR3 in amino acids: CASSSDRVLAKNIQYF. The CDR3 DNA sequence: TGTGCCAGCAGCTCGGACAGGGTTTTAGCCAAAAACATTCAGTACTTC.

This chain joins TRBV10-3 and TRBJ1-1; the D gene is possibly TRBD1 (5 bases). V lost 3 bases and J 4 bases, leaving 12 bases between the germline ends. Per the germline V gene, CDR1 is ENHRY and CDR2 is SYGVKD. The CDR3 has 14 residues. CDR3 in amino acids: CAISDWGRGTEAFF. In nucleotides, the CDR3 is TGTGCCATCAGTGACTGGGGTAGGGGCACTGAAGCTTTCTTT.

J is TRBJ2-7 and V is TRBV18; D perhaps matches TRBD2 (6 bases). This CDR3 comprises 15 residues. Germline V gives CDR1 KGHSH, CDR2 LQKENI. Between the trimmed V and J ends, which lost 0 bases and 0 bases, there was a span of 9 bases. The CDR3 reads CASSPPGGASYEQYF. DNA for the CDR3: TGTGCCAGCTCACCACCAGGAGGGGCCTCCTACGAGCAGTACTTC.

The chain uses TRBV30 and TRBJ1-1; no definite D call. This CDR3 region has 13 residues. Germline CDR1 and CDR2: GTSNPN and SVGIG (reference sequence). V lost 3 bases to trimming and J lost 2 bases, with 10 bases between them. As DNA, the CDR3 is TGTGCCTGGAGGCCTCGGAGTAACACTGAAGCTTTCTTT. Translating gives CAWRPRSNTEAFF.

This clone appeared a single time. The rearrangement links TRBV5-1 to TRBJ2-5; D perhaps matches TRBD1 (8 bases). V was clipped by 4 bases and J by 5 bases, with 21 bases between them. Per the germline V gene, CDR1 is SGHRS and CDR2 is YFSETQ. This CDR3 region has 16 residues. This CDR3 reads CASSPGGGQVRETQYF. CDR3 sequence (DNA): TGCGCCAGCAGCCCAGGCGGGGGACAGGTCCGCGAGACCCAGTACTTC.

The V call is TRBV27, the J call TRBJ1-2; D gene unclear. The CDR3 has 13 residues. The germline CDR1 and CDR2 sequences are MNHEY and SMNVEV (reference sequence). V lost 2 bases, J lost 5 bases, and 9 bases lay in between. DNA of the CDR3: TGTGCCAGCAGTTTAAAGCGTTCTTATGGCTACACCTTC. This codes for CASSLKRSYGYTF.

The V gene is TRBV29-1, the J gene TRBJ2-7; 12 bases agree with TRBD1. Trimming removed 4 bases from V and 2 bases from J; junction bases left unmatched: 12. CDR1 is SQVTM and CDR2 is ANQGSEA in the germline V gene. The CDR3 totals 17 residues. The CDR3 protein is CSVAGQGASIYPYEQYF. The CDR3 DNA is TGCAGCGTTGCGGGACAGGGGGCCTCGATTTACCCCTACGAGCAGTACTTC.

The chain is built from TRBV28 and TRBJ1-5; 10 bases are a match to TRBD1. The CDR3 runs 15 residues. The germline gives CDR1 MDHEN, CDR2 SYDVKM. V shed 5 bases, J shed 3 bases, and the junction held 4 bases outside the gene matches. Here the CDR3 reads CASSPGQGNNQPQHF. In DNA form, the CDR3 reads TGTGCCAGCAGTCCGGGACAGGGGAACAATCAGCCCCAGCATTTT.

The chain is built from TRBV11-2 and TRBJ2-7; 8 positions match TRBD1. The CDR3 is made up of 14 amino acids. CDR1 is SGHAT and CDR2 is FQNNGV in the germline V gene. V was pared by 1 base and J by 3 bases, with 2 bases of the junction left unmatched. In DNA form, the CDR3 reads TGTGCCAGCAGCTTAGTAACAGGGGGCTACGAGCAGTACTTC. Its protein product is CASSLVTGGYEQYF.